A selection of T cell receptor beta chains follows, all from one sample in a study of CD8 T cells in ankylosing spondylitis. Each CDR3 protein gets one entry after TCRdb re-called the 5' RACE reads with MiXCR. The sample includes some 300,000 distinct CDR3 sequences, under 25% seen only once; the top ten take roughly 3.6%. The sequenced sample consisted of blood, either unsorted or a sorted T cell fraction (not recorded which). The receptor set was obtained from a female donor with ankylosing spondylitis or in good health (not recorded which). CDR3s include the opening cysteine and the closing phenylalanine or tryptophan. D genes are given only for firm matches. Size values are once, few and many counts, or a class for expanded clones, and some rows have none.

clone size	V gene	J gene	D gene	CDR3 DNA	CDR3 protein
-	TRBV6-5	TRBJ2-3	-	TGTGCCAGCAGTTCGGCGGAGGGGGGAGATACGCAGTATTTT	CASSSAEGGDTQYF
once	TRBV11-3	TRBJ1-1	-	TGTGCCAGCAGCCGGGGGGGGGTAACTGAAGCTTTCTTT	CASSRGGVTEAFF
few	TRBV12-3/TRBV12-4	TRBJ2-3	-	TGTGCCAGCAGTCCAGAGCTGCGGGCTGGCACAGATACGCAGTATTTT	CASSPELRAGTDTQYF
-	TRBV6-1	TRBJ1-3	-	TGTGCCAGCAGTGACACTCGGCACTCTGGAAACACCATATATTTT	CASSDTRHSGNTIYF
-	TRBV7-2	TRBJ2-4	-	TGTGCCAGCAGCCCCGGGTGGGGCGCCAAAAACATTCAGTACTTC	CASSPGWGAKNIQYF
-	TRBV6-1	TRBJ2-1	TRBD2	TGTGCCAGCAGTGAAACCCCTCCGGGACTAGCGGGACTTTACAATGAGCAGTTCTTC	CASSETPPGLAGLYNEQFF
-	TRBV7-2	TRBJ2-5	TRBD1	TGTGCCAGCAGCTGGGACAGGGGGCGCGGGGAGACCCAGTACTTC	CASSWDRGRGETQYF
-	TRBV20-1	TRBJ2-7	TRBD2	TGCAGTGCCATGGGTGGACTAGCGGACGAGCAGTACTTC	CSAMGGLADEQYF
many	TRBV25-1	TRBJ2-1	-	TGTGCCAGCAGTGAAGAAGGGTATTCCTACAATGAGCAGTTCTTC	CASSEEGYSYNEQFF
-	TRBV7-8	TRBJ2-1	-	TGTGCCAGCACCCAAACCGAGGGGAACAATGAGCAGTTCTTC	CASTQTEGNNEQFF
-	TRBV5-4	TRBJ2-3	-	TGTGCCAGCAGCTTGACCGGGACGAGCACAGATACGCAGTATTTT	CASSLTGTSTDTQYF
few	TRBV20-1	TRBJ2-5	-	TGCAGTGCTTCTGGAGGGGGGGAGACCCAGTACTTC	CSASGGGETQYF
-	TRBV18	TRBJ1-3	TRBD1	TGTGCCAGCTCACGGCGACAGGGAGGAAACACCATATATTTT	CASSRRQGGNTIYF
-	TRBV20-1	TRBJ2-7	TRBD1	TGCAGTGCTAGAGACCCGGGACAGACCTACGAGCAGTACTTC	CSARDPGQTYEQYF